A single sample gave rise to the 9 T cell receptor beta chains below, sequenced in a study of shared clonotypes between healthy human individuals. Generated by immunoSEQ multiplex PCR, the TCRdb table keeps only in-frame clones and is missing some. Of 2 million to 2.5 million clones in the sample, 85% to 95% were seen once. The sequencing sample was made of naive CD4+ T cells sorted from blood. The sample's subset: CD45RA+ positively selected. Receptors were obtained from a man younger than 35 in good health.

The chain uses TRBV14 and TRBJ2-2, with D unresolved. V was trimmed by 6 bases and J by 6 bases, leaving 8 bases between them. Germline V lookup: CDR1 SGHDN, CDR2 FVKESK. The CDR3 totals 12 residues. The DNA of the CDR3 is TGTGCCAGCAGACACGACCCCGGGGAGCTGTTTTTT. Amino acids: CASRHDPGELFF.

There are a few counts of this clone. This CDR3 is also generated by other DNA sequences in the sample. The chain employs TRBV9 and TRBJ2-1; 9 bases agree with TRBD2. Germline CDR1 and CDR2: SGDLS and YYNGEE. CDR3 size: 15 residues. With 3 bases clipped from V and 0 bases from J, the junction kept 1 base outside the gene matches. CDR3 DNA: TGTGCCAGCAGCGGTAGCGGGAGCTCCTACAATGAGCAGTTCTTC. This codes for CASSGSGSSYNEQFF.

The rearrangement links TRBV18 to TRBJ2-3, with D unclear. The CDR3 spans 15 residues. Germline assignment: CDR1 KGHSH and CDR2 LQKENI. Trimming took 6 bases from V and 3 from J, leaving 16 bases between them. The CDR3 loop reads CASSPRSTGTDTQYF. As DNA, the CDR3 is TGTGCCAGCTCCCCCCGGAGTACTGGGACAGATACGCAGTATTTT. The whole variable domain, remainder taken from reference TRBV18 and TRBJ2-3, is NAGVMQNPRHLVRRRGQEARLRCSPMKGHSHVYWYRQLPEEGLKFMVYLQKENIIDESGMPKERFSAEFPKEGPSILRIQQVVRGDSAAYFCASSPRSTGTDTQYFGPGTRLTVL.

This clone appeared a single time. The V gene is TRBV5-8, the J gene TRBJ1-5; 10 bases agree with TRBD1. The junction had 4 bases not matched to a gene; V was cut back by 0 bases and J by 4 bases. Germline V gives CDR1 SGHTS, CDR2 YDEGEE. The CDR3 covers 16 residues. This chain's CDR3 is CASSLEGQGRNQPQHF. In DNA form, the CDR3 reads TGTGCCAGCAGCTTGGAGGGACAGGGGCGAAATCAGCCCCAGCATTTT.

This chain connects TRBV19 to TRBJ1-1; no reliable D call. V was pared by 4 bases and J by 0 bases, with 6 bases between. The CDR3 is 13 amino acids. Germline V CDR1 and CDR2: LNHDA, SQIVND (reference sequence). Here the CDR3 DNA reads TGTGCCAGTAGTAGGAATCTGAACACTGAAGCTTTCTTT. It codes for CASSRNLNTEAFF. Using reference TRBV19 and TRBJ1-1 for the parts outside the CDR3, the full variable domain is DGGITQSPKYLFRKEGQNVTLSCEQNLNHDAMYWYRQDPGQGLRLIYYSQIVNDFQKGDIAEGYSVSREKKESFPLTVTSAQKNPTAFYLCASSRNLNTEAFFGQGTRLTVV.

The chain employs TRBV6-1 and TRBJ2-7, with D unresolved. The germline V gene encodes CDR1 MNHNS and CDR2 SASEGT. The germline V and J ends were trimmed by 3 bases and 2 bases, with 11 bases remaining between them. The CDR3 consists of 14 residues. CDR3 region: CASSDGVGTYEQYF. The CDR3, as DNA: TGTGCCAGCAGTGATGGGGTAGGGACCTACGAGCAGTACTTC.

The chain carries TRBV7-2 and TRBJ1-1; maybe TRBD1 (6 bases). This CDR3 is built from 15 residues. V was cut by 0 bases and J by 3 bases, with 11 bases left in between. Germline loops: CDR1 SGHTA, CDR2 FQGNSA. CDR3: CASSLAGGPDTEAFF. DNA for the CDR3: TGTGCCAGCAGCTTAGCTGGGGGGCCGGACACTGAAGCTTTCTTT.

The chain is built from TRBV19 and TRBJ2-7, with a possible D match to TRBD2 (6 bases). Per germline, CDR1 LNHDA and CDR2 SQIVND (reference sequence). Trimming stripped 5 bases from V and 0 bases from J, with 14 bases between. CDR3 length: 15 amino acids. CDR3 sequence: CASSVLAGSSYEQYF. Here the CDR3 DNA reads TGTGCCAGTAGTGTGCTCGCGGGAAGCTCCTACGAGCAGTACTTC.

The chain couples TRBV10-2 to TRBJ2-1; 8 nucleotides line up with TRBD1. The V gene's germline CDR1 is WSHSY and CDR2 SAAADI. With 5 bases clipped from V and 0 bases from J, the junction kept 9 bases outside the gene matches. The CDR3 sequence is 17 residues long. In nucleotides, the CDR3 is TGCGCCAGCAGTCTTAGTCAGGACAGGGTCTCCTACAATGAGCAGTTCTTC. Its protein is CASSLSQDRVSYNEQFF.